This TCR beta chain was identified during a study of blood T cells in healthy people across ages. A second PCR of roughly 6 to 12 cycles used a sample-barcoded 5' primer and a J-beta primer mix. TCRdb re-called the 5' RACE reads through MiXCR, storing one row per CDR3 protein. This sample has about 840,000 distinct CDR3 sequences, with 29% found just once. For this clonotype: Relative to the germline gene, one junction end is altered; a read error may explain this.

This same sample was also part of a study on T cells of mothers and their children. That paper notes: A slight, non-significant increase in overlap was found for related mother-child pairs relative to unrelated pairs.

This TCR derives from a woman aged 40 to 49 in good health. Sequences were obtained from blood.

CDR3 region: CVSSLVAGCHEQYF. The CDR3 coding sequence is TGTGTCAGCAGCTTAGTGGCAGGGTGCCACGAGCAGTACTTC. This chain joins TRBV7-2 and TRBJ2-7, with D possibly being TRBD1 (5 bases). This CDR3 contains 14 residues. Germline V gene sequence: CDR1 SGHTA, CDR2 FQGNSA.